The 30 T cell receptor beta chains listed next were all sequenced from one sample in a study of CD8+CD57+ T cells in acquired aplastic anemia. Researchers used genomic DNA as the template to profile TCR beta VDJ and CDR3. TCRdb processed the reads anew with MiXCR; each CDR3 protein has one entry. This table holds around 200,000 distinct CDR3 sequences, around 63% found once. The sample consisted of sorted CD4+, CD8+, or CD8+CD57+ T cells (not recorded which) from PBMCs. These receptors all come from a human donor in good health.

The genes are TRBV20-1 and TRBJ2-5; 9 bases are shared with TRBD2. CDR1 is DFQATT and CDR2 is SNEGSKA in the germline V gene (reference sequence). There are 16 residues in the CDR3. V gave up 3 bases and J gave up 4 bases; unmatched junction bases: 12. CDR3 sequence reads: CSARKLAGDLSETQYF. In nucleotides, the CDR3 is TGCAGTGCTAGGAAATTAGCGGGAGATCTCTCAGAGACCCAGTACTTC.

V is TRBV2 and J is TRBJ2-3; D possibly uses TRBD1 or TRBD2 (6 bases each). The CDR3 totals 15 residues. V was cut by 1 base and J by 3 bases, with 11 bases left in between. Per the germline V gene, CDR1 is SNHLY and CDR2 is FYNNEI. The CDR3 DNA follows: TGTGCCAGCAGTGAAGGGGGGGCCAGGACAGATACGCAGTATTTT. Residues: CASSEGGARTDTQYF.

The sample holds many counts of this clonotype. The chain employs TRBV4-1 and TRBJ1-2; no reliable D call. Germline V gene lookup returns CDR1 MGHRA and CDR2 YSYEKL. Trimming shortened V by 0 bases and J by 8 bases, and 10 bases separated the two germline ends. CDR3 length: 13 residues. The CDR3 coding sequence is TGCGCCAGCAGCCAAGAGTGGGCCGGGGGCTACACCTTC. This encodes CASSQEWAGGYTF.

This clonotype was seen only once. This chain joins TRBV11-2 and TRBJ1-4; possible D gene TRBD1, 5 bases. Trimming left V 5 bases short and J 0 bases short, with 10 bases between. CDR3 length equals 15 residues. CDR1 and CDR2 (germline): SGHAT, FQNNGV. For the CDR3, the DNA is TGTGCCAGCAGCGTAACAGGACCAACTAATGAAAAACTGTTTTTT. Translated: CASSVTGPTNEKLFF.

V gene TRBV5-4 combines with J gene TRBJ1-3; no firm D call. Germline CDR1 reads SGHNT; CDR2 reads YYREEE (reference sequence). There are 16 residues in the CDR3. Trimming took 0 bases from V and 0 from J, leaving 10 bases between them. The CDR3 loop reads CASSLALGGSGNTIYF. Here the CDR3 DNA reads TGTGCCAGCAGCTTGGCCCTTGGAGGCTCTGGAAACACCATATATTTT.

The chain couples TRBV7-3 to TRBJ1-1, with unresolved D. V was trimmed by 3 bases and J by 7 bases, leaving 15 bases between them. This CDR3 spans 14 amino acids. From germline, CDR1 is SGHTA and CDR2 FQGTGA. CDR3 loop: CASSLRVASGEAFF. The CDR3, as DNA: TGTGCCAGCAGCTTGAGGGTCGCCTCGGGTGAAGCTTTCTTT. Using reference TRBV7-3 and TRBJ1-1 for the parts outside the CDR3, the full variable domain is GAGVSQTPSNKVTEKGKYVELRCDPISGHTALYWYRQSLGQGPEFLIYFQGTGAADDSGLPNDRFFAVRPEGSVSTLKIQRTERGDSAVYLCASSLRVASGEAFFGQGTRLTVV.

To note about this clonotype: The junction departs from the called germline gene at one end, perhaps through a read error. The J gene is TRBJ2-3, the V gene TRBV19; perhaps TRBD1 as D (6 bases). Germline CDR1 and CDR2: LNHDA and SQIVND (reference sequence). CDR3 length: 13 amino acids. CDR3 sequence (DNA): TGTGCCAGTAGTAAGGAGACAGGTTCTACGGAGTATTTT. Residues: CASSKETGSTEYF. The full variable domain, its missing parts supplied by reference TRBV19 and TRBJ2-3, is DGGITQSPKYLFRKEGQNVTLSCEQNLNHDAMYWYRQDPGQGLRLIYYSQIVNDFQKGDIAEGYSVSREKKESFPLTVTSAQKNPTAFYLCASSKETGSTEYFGPGTRLTVL.

This clonotype was recorded at least ten times. The CDR3 protein is CATQARVLSGDTQYF. For the CDR3, the DNA is TGTGCCACCCAGGCCCGGGTTCTTAGCGGTGATACGCAGTATTTT. V and J are TRBV7-8 and TRBJ2-3, with D tentatively TRBD2 (6 bases). This CDR3 region has 15 residues. CDR1 SGHVS and CDR2 FQNEAQ come from the germline V gene. V was trimmed by 10 bases and J by 6 bases, leaving 23 bases between them.

Ten or more counts support this clonotype. The chain carries TRBV5-6 and TRBJ2-2; possibly TRBD1 for D (5 bases). V was cut by 2 bases and J by 2 bases, with 13 bases left in between. The CDR3 length is 16 residues. Per the germline V gene, CDR1 is SGHDT and CDR2 is YYEEEE. CDR3 nucleotide sequence: TGTGCCAGCAGCTTTGGTAGGGGTCTTAACACCGGGGAGCTGTTTTTT. Amino acids: CASSFGRGLNTGELFF.

This chain connects TRBV7-3 to TRBJ1-1; D remains ambiguous. The CDR3 has 14 residues. Germline CDR1 reads SGHTA; CDR2 reads FQGTGA. Deletions cut 1 base from V and 1 base from J, with 7 bases between. CDR3 in amino acids: CASSLSAANTEAFF. In nucleotides, the CDR3 is TGTGCCAGCAGCTTAAGCGCAGCGAACACTGAAGCTTTCTTT.

The rearrangement links TRBV9 to TRBJ2-7; D is perhaps TRBD1 (6 bases). There are 13 residues in the CDR3. V was shortened by 6 bases and J by 3 bases, with 13 bases between the two germline ends. Germline CDR1 is SGDLS and CDR2 is YYNGEE. The CDR3 loop reads CASNDLGGYEQYF. DNA of the CDR3: TGTGCCAGCAACGACCTAGGGGGCTACGAGCAGTACTTC.

This chain connects TRBV7-3 to TRBJ2-3; 9 nucleotides match TRBD2. CDR3 size: 15 residues. Germline values: CDR1 SGHTA, CDR2 FQGTGA. The J segment lost 2 bases and the V segment lost 6 bases, leaving 6 bases of the junction unmatched. DNA of the CDR3: TGTGCCAGCAGTCCAGCGGGAGGCCCCACAGATACGCAGTATTTT. Protein product: CASSPAGGPTDTQYF. Based on the CDR3 plus reference TRBV7-3 and TRBJ2-3, the full variable domain is GAGVSQTPSNKVTEKGKYVELRCDPISGHTALYWYRQSLGQGPEFLIYFQGTGAADDSGLPNDRFFAVRPEGSVSTLKIQRTERGDSAVYLCASSPAGGPTDTQYFGPGTRLTVL.

This chain connects TRBV20-1 to TRBJ1-5; no clear D gene. This CDR3 has 13 residues. V was shortened by 2 bases and J by 0 bases, with 5 bases between the two germline ends. Germline V CDR1 and CDR2: DFQATT, SNEGSKA (reference sequence). CDR3 in amino acids: CSARTDSNQPQHF. The CDR3, as DNA: TGCAGTGCTAGAACTGATAGCAATCAGCCCCAGCATTTT.

Many counts were recorded for this clonotype. V and J are TRBV4-1 and TRBJ2-2, with D hard to call. V was cut by 2 bases and J by 4 bases, with 5 bases left in between. CDR1 is MGHRA, CDR2 YSYEKL, per germline. The CDR3 is 13 amino acids. The CDR3 spells CASSQSFTGELFF. CDR3 nucleotides: TGCGCCAGCAGCCAATCATTCACCGGGGAGCTGTTTTTT.

Here the CDR3 DNA reads TGTGCCAGTACCGAGTCGGGGGACGGACTGGGCGGCTACACCTTC. Amino acids: CASTESGDGLGGYTF. V usage is TRBV19 and J usage is TRBJ1-2; tentatively, D is TRBD1 (5 bases). Germline V gene sequence: CDR1 LNHDA, CDR2 SQIVND (reference sequence). CDR3 length: 15 amino acids. V gave up 7 bases and J gave up 8 bases, with 23 bases separating them.

In this sample, this clonotype turned up once. For the CDR3, the DNA is TGTGCCAGCAGCCACGACAGTAGCAATCAGCCCCAGCATTTT. Amino acid sequence: CASSHDSSNQPQHF. V and J are TRBV7-9 and TRBJ1-5, with a weak D call TRBD1 (5 bases). This CDR3 is built from 14 residues. Germline V gene sequence: CDR1 SEHNR, CDR2 FQNEAQ (reference sequence). V gave up 5 bases and J gave up 0 bases, with 8 bases separating them.

This chain uses TRBV7-8 with TRBJ2-1; 10 bases line up with TRBD2. V dropped 3 bases and J dropped 7; count of bases not matched to a gene: 9. Per germline, CDR1 SGHVS and CDR2 FQNEAQ. The CDR3 covers 16 residues. CDR3 region: CASSLKAGGPPNEQFF. In DNA, the CDR3 is TGTGCCAGCAGCTTGAAAGCGGGAGGGCCTCCTAATGAGCAGTTCTTC.

Note on this clonotype: One end of the junction fails to match germline, which may point to a read error. The V gene is TRBV2, the J gene TRBJ2-1; TRBD1 matches 11 bases. Germline loops: CDR1 SNHLY, CDR2 FYNNEI. The CDR3 contains 14 residues. The CDR3 nucleotides are TGTGCCGGCAGGGGGACAGGGGGTAGGAATGAGCAGTTCTTC. Its protein product is CAGRGTGGRNEQFF.

As concerns this clonotype: One end of the junction fails to match germline, which may point to a read error. This chain joins TRBV10-3 and TRBJ1-4; no definite D call. Germline V gives CDR1 ENHRY, CDR2 SYGVKD. The CDR3 has 15 residues. CDR3 amino acids: CAISEPWATNEKLFF. CDR3 DNA: TGTGCCATCAGTGAGCCCTGGGCCACTAATGAGAAACTGTTTTTT.

This clonotype was seen just once. The J gene is TRBJ2-7, the V gene TRBV20-1; D tentatively fits TRBD1 or TRBD2 (7 bases each). Trimming removed 7 bases from V and 5 bases from J, with 12 bases in between. This CDR3 region has 11 residues. The germline gives CDR1 DFQATT, CDR2 SNEGSKA (reference sequence). CDR3 loop: CSVRGGNEQYF. The CDR3 region has the DNA TGCAGTGTCAGGGGGGGGAACGAGCAGTACTTC.

J is TRBJ2-7 and V is TRBV7-9; 9 bases fit TRBD1. Germline CDR1 is SEHNR and CDR2 is FQNEAQ (reference sequence). The CDR3 is 13 residues long. Unmatched junction bases numbered 3, after V lost 5 bases and J lost 4 bases. CDR3 DNA: TGTGCCAGCAGCGGAGGACAGGGGTACGAGCAGTACTTC. This translates into CASSGGQGYEQYF.

J is TRBJ2-5 and V is TRBV25-1, with TRBD2 matching over 14 bases. This CDR3 is built from 16 residues. J lost 5 bases, V lost 6 bases, and 8 bases had no gene match. CDR1 and CDR2 from the germline V gene are MGHDK and SYGVNS. The CDR3, as DNA: TGTGCCAGCAGCCCCGGGACTAGCGGGAGAGGGGAGACCCAGTACTTC. It specifies CASSPGTSGRGETQYF.

The chain carries TRBV24-1 and TRBJ2-1, with D possibly called TRBD1 or TRBD2 (5 bases each). V shed 4 bases and J shed 9 bases, with 18 bases lying between them. Germline V CDR1 and CDR2: KGHDR, SFDVKD. The CDR3 is 15 amino acids. The CDR3 protein is CATSDPAGTGGEQFF. The CDR3 DNA sequence: TGTGCCACCAGTGACCCCGCCGGGACCGGAGGTGAGCAGTTCTTC.

The chain employs TRBV7-8 and TRBJ1-6; possibly TRBD1 for D (6 bases). The CDR3 runs to 16 residues. V lost 0 bases to trimming and J lost 7 bases, with 13 bases between them. Germline V gives CDR1 SGHVS, CDR2 FQNEAQ. The CDR3 here is CASSLAGAGVNSPLHF. The CDR3 nucleotides are TGTGCCAGCAGCTTAGCGGGGGCAGGGGTAAATTCACCCCTCCACTTT.

This clonotype appeared a single time. The rearrangement uses TRBV24-1 and TRBJ2-1, with D possibly matching TRBD1 (6 bases). The CDR3 extends over 14 amino acids. In germline, CDR1 is KGHDR, CDR2 SFDVKD. The ends were cut back, 5 bases at V and 8 bases at J, with 15 bases in the middle. CDR3: CATSVSGGLDEQFF. CDR3 coding DNA: TGTGCCACCAGTGTGAGTGGGGGCCTCGATGAGCAGTTCTTC.

As regards this clonotype: One end of the junction does not line up with germline, which may come from a read error. This sequence joins TRBV20-1 and TRBJ2-7; TRBD2 might be the D (5 bases). The germline V gene has CDR1 DFQATT and CDR2 SNEGSKA (reference sequence). CDR3 length equals 14 residues. CDR3 sequence reads: CGAEGHHRLYEQYF. As DNA, the CDR3 is TGCGGTGCAGAGGGCCACCATCGTCTCTACGAGCAGTACTTC.

The chain is built from TRBV6-4 and TRBJ2-6; D is unresolved. The CDR3 is 15 amino acids. V was cut by 0 bases and J by 3 bases, with 6 bases left in between. In germline, CDR1 is MRHNA, CDR2 SNTAGT. CDR3 nucleotide sequence: TGTGCCAGCAGTGACTCGTTTAATGGGGCCAACGTCCTGACTTTC. Translating gives CASSDSFNGANVLTF.

Regarding this clonotype: At one boundary the junction diverges from the germline segment, which might be a read error. This sequence joins TRBV25-1 and TRBJ2-7; possibly TRBD1 or TRBD2 for D (7 bases each). The CDR3 runs 16 residues. Germline CDR1 MGHDK, CDR2 SYGVNS. This CDR3 reads CASSQVEAGGGGEQYF. The CDR3 DNA sequence: TGCGCCAGCAGCCAAGTAGAGGCAGGGGGGGGAGGGGAGCAGTACTTC.

This clonotype was detected only once. The V and J genes are TRBV5-1 and TRBJ1-1; D unresolved. CDR1 SGHRS and CDR2 YFSETQ come from the germline V gene. V lost 0 bases and J 8 bases, leaving 8 bases between the germline ends. This CDR3 is 12 amino acids long. CDR3 amino acids: CASSLVPTEAFF. For the CDR3, the DNA is TGCGCCAGCAGCTTGGTACCGACCGAAGCTTTCTTT.

This clonotype has only a few counts. V gene TRBV5-5 combines with J gene TRBJ2-7; D is unclear. Trimming took 4 bases from V and 0 from J, leaving 11 bases between them. Looked up from germline, CDR1 is SGHKS and CDR2 is YYEKEE (reference sequence). This CDR3 has 14 amino acids. CDR3 DNA sequence: TGTGCCAGCAGCGTAGACGGCCTCTCCTACGAGCAGTACTTC. This sequence encodes CASSVDGLSYEQYF.